The present T cell receptor beta chain was sequenced within a study of blood T cell repertoires in COVID-19. Study details: Collection of acute and convalescent COVID-19 samples took place in the United States, Italy and Spain. PBMCs, B-cell-depleted T cells, or T cells were the source of the cDNA or gDNA that made up the material.

Authors' processing steps: Scientists estimated how many nucleated cells there were by amplifying reference gene primers. The method was immunoSEQ multiplex PCR; TCRdb's version includes in-frame clones alone and lacks a portion of them. That table furnishes V, J and clone size, whereas the DNA furnished D and trimming. In the table there are 70,000 to 95,000 clones, 80% to 90% of which are singletons. This clone occurred once. V was shortened by 5 bases and J by 0 bases, with 10 bases between the two germline ends. Germline V CDR1 and CDR2: MRHNA, SNTAGT. This CDR3 comprises 14 residues. V is TRBV6-4 and J is TRBJ1-1; no clear D gene. This receptor was obtained from a woman over 75 with acute or convalescent COVID-19. Sequenced: peripheral blood. Written as DNA, the CDR3 is TGTGCCAGCAGTAAGGAGGGTTTGAACACTGAAGCTTTCTTT. It translates to CASSKEGLNTEAFF.